This TCR beta chain was sequenced in a study of cytomegalovirus exposure and HLA in healthy donors. For the study at large: Previous work identified 100 million or so unique TCR beta sequences from roughly 170 million T cells.

Study-wide results and caveats: A highly shared variant cluster was judged a likely technical artifact. Donors were assumed by presence/absence analyses to have roughly uniform sequencing depth.

PCR used 60 Vbeta primers and 13 Jbeta primers. Authors' data handling: Later analysis identified some 80 million unique TCR beta chains, about 11 million shared. The assay was immunoSEQ multiplex PCR, and TCRdb's table has in-frame clones only and misses some. Clonal size and the V and J genes are those of that table, whereas D and trimming came from the DNA. This sample carries 100,000 to 130,000 clones, roughly 82% of them seen once, and the ten largest clones take approximately 4.5%. On this clone: What it binds is unknown.

The TCR sequence derives from a male donor in good health and CMV-seronegative. The sequenced sample consisted of PBMCs.

CDR3 in amino acids: CASSHATGTGELFF. The CDR3 DNA sequence: TGTGCCAGCAGCCACGCAACAGGGACCGGGGAGCTGTTTTTT. This sequence joins TRBV4-2 and TRBJ2-2; weak D call: TRBD1 (6 bases). The germline V gene encodes CDR1 LGHNA and CDR2 YNFKEQ. Deletions cut 3 bases from V and 5 bases from J, with 10 bases between. The CDR3 extends over 14 amino acids.